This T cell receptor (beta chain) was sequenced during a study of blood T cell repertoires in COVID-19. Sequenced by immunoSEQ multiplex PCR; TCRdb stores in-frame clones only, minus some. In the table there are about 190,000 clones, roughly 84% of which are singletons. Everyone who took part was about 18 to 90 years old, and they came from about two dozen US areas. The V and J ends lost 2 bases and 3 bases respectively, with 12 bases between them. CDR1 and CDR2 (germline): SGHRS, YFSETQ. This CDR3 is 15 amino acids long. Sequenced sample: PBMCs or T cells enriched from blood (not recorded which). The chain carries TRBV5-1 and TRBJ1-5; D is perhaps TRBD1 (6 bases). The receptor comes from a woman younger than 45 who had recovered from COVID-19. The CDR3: CASSLLGADNQPQHF. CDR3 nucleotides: TGCGCCAGCAGCTTACTGGGGGCAGACAATCAGCCCCAGCATTTT.